This T cell receptor (beta chain) was recovered during a study of metastatic and nonmetastatic thyroid tumors. About the research overall: Both malignant and benign thyroid patients supplied peripheral blood and tumor or nodule tissue samples, across which the repertoires of these patients were then compared.

Study-level findings and limits: In both blood and tumor samples, TCR beta diversity was reported significantly higher for malignant than benign nodules.

Before thyroid surgery, none of the patients had received any treatment. TCRdb recomputed clones from the PCR reads via MiXCR. The table lists approximately 8,000 clones, about 30% of them singletons, with around 38% in the top ten. This clone was counted a few times. Its antigen is currently unknown. Germline V lookup: CDR1 SGHRS, CDR2 YFSETQ. The CDR3 is made up of 16 amino acids. V lost 2 bases and J 0 bases, leaving 12 bases between the germline ends. The chain recombines TRBV5-1 with TRBJ2-1; D is unresolved. The clonotype was recovered from a male donor with papillary thyroid cancer or a benign thyroid nodule (not recorded which). Some clones in this sample may be carry-over from other donors' samples. Sequencing was done on a sample of tumor tissue. The CDR3 sequence: CASSFQESSSYNEQFF. The CDR3 nucleotides are TGCGCCAGCAGCTTCCAGGAGAGTAGCTCCTACAATGAGCAGTTCTTC.